This note documents a single T cell receptor beta chain sequence. What antigen it recognizes has not been identified. Base qualities are missing; no much larger clone stands one base away. This sample was included in a study of control samples from healthy donors and cancer patients (dated by TCRdb to 2019 to 2021). The library was built by means of the immunoSEQ multiplex PCR assay. TCRdb's version of the immuneACCESS table is confined to in-frame rearrangements and falls short of the full clone set. An unresolved V gene accounts for under half of the shortfall where checked; the remainder is of unknown origin. This sample comprises some 150,000 clones, more than 85% of them detected only once. The biggest ten clones account for about 3% of the sample. The CDR3 measures 15 amino acids from cysteine to phenylalanine. Only CDR3 DNA remains: 45 bases, in frame from the first base. Reading the germline V gene (reference sequence) gives CDR1 LNHDA and CDR2 SQIVND. V is pared back by 7 bases and J by 4 bases, with 19 bases lying between the germline termini.

The sequence came from a man younger than 45 in good health. The chain employs TRBV19 and TRBJ1-1; too little of a D gene remains to name it. Sample: blood. This receptor has the CDR3 CASTPVLGLSTEAFF. The nucleotide sequence is given as TGTGCCAGTACCCCCGTATTAGGGCTTAGCACTGAAGCTTTCTTT.